The clone carrying this TCR beta chain was found a few times. The antigen is unknown. This was the immunoSEQ version 4 assay in survey mode. Data came from immunoSEQ multiplex PCR; TCRdb stores just in-frame clones and leaves some out. The top ten hold about 1.3% of the sample, which has more than 35,000 clones, roughly 86% seen once. The entry originates in a study of persistence of HIV-infected CD4 T cells. Study details: A couple of participants gave one leukapheresis sample; others gave up to about 180 mL blood repeatedly.

This nonspecific control used anti-CD3/anti-CD28 bead stimulation of CD4+ T cells. Sorting of responding CD4+ T cells relied on upregulated CD40 ligand together with CD69. CDR3 length equals 11 residues. V lost 4 bases and J lost 1, with 4 bases in between. Germline-derived CDR1 and CDR2 are DFQATT and SNEGSKA (reference sequence). Whole-study findings and limits: Within sorted populations, more oligoclonal TCRs accompanied more oligoclonal proviruses.

The TCR was taken from an adult man with HIV who was CMV-seropositive. The J gene is TRBJ1-1, the V gene TRBV20-1; D gene uncertain. This specimen consisted of CD4+ T cells sorted from PBMCs after roughly 18-hour stimulation, obtained from a patient who received antiretroviral therapy. The CDR3 region is CSATENTEAFF. The CDR3, as DNA: TGCAGTGCTACGGAGAACACTGAAGCTTTCTTT.